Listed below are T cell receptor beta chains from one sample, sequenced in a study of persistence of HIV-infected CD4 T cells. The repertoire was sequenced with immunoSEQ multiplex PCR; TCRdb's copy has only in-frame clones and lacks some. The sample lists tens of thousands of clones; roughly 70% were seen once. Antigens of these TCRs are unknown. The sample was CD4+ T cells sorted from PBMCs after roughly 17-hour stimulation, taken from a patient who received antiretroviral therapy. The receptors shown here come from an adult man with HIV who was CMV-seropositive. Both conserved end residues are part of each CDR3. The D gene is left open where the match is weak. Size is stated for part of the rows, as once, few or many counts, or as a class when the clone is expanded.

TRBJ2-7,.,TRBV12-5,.,CASGLSLVGLSYEQYF,TGTGCTAGTGGTTTGTCATTGGTGGGGCTCTCCTACGAGCAGTACTTC
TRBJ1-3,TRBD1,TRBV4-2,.,CASSQGQTGRSGNTIYF,TGTGCCAGCAGCCAAGGTCAGACAGGGCGCTCTGGAAACACCATATATTTT
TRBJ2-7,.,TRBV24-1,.,CATSPRGGNSYEQYF,TGTGCCACCAGTCCTAGAGGAGGGAACTCCTACGAGCAGTACTTC
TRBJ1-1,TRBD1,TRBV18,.,CASSDGTVTEAFF,TGTGCCAGCTCAGACGGGACAGTAACTGAAGCTTTCTTT
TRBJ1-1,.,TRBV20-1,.,CSARSGDSAFF,TGCAGTGCTAGATCCGGGGATTCGGCTTTCTTT
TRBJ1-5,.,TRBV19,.,CASSIVGGGQPQHF,TGTGCCAGTAGTATTGTGGGAGGGGGTCAGCCCCAGCATTTT
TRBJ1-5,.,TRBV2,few,CASRDRDHSNQPQHF,TGTGCCAGCAGAGACCGGGATCATAGCAATCAGCCCCAGCATTTT
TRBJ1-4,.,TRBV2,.,CASRDGTHEKLFF,TGTGCCAGTAGGGACGGAACCCATGAAAAACTGTTTTTT
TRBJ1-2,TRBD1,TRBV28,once,CASSFPPGTGKGYTF,TGTGCCAGCAGTTTTCCCCCCGGGACAGGGAAAGGCTACACCTTC
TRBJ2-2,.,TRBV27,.,CASSFSNTGELFF,TGTGCCAGCAGTTTTTCGAACACCGGGGAGCTGTTTTTT
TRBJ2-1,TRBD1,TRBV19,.,CASSEDRVQWNEQFF,TGTGCCAGTAGTGAAGACAGGGTGCAATGGAATGAGCAGTTCTTC
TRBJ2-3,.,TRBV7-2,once,CASSFFENRDTQYF,TGTGCCAGCAGCTTTTTCGAGAATAGAGATACGCAGTATTTT
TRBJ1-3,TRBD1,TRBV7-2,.,CASSQGGRGNTIYF,TGTGCCAGCAGCCAGGGGGGTCGTGGAAACACCATATATTTT
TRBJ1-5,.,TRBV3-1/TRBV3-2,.,CASSQGNSHQPQHF,TGTGCCAGCAGCCAAGGAAACAGCCATCAGCCCCAGCATTTT
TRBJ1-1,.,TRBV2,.,CASTGAATEAFF,TGTGCCAGCACAGGGGCGGCCACTGAAGCTTTCTTT
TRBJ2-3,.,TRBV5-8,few,CASSLQITDTQYF,TGTGCCAGCAGCTTACAGATCACAGATACGCAGTATTTT
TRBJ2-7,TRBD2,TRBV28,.,CASSGGDLPYEQYF,TGTGCCAGCAGTGGGGGGGACTTACCCTACGAGCAGTACTTC
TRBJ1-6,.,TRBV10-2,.,CASRADHNSPLHF,TGCGCCAGCAGAGCGGACCATAATTCACCCCTCCACTTT
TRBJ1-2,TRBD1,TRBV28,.,CASSLLQGQKGGYTF,TGTGCCAGCAGTCTTTTACAGGGGCAGAAGGGTGGCTACACCTTC
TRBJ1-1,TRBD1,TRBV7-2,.,CASSPRTGKLDTEAFF,TGTGCCAGCAGCCCCCGGACAGGGAAACTCGACACTGAAGCTTTCTTT
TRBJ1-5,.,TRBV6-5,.,CASSRVQGVNQPQHF,TGTGCCAGCAGTAGGGTTCAGGGAGTCAATCAGCCCCAGCATTTT
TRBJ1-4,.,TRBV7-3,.,CASSPQGLPGEKLFF,TGTGCCAGCAGCCCCCAGGGGCTTCCGGGTGAAAAACTGTTTTTT
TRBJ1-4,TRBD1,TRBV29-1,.,CSAGQGAGEKLFF,TGCAGCGCGGGACAGGGGGCAGGGGAAAAACTGTTTTTT
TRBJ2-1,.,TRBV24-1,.,CATSVQGFGEQFF,TGTGCCACCAGTGTACAGGGATTTGGTGAGCAGTTCTTC
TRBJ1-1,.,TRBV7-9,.,CASSLEARQAFF,TGTGCCAGCAGCCTTGAGGCCAGACAAGCTTTCTTT
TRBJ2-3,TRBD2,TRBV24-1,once,CATSDATSGDTQYF,TGTGCCACCAGTGATGCGACTAGCGGGGATACGCAGTATTTT
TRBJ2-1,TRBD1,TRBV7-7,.,CASSLTGSSYNEQFF,TGTGCCAGCAGCTTGACAGGGAGCTCCTACAATGAGCAGTTCTTC
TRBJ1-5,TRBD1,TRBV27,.,CASSLGTVSNQPQHF,TGTGCCAGCAGTCTAGGGACAGTAAGCAATCAGCCCCAGCATTTT
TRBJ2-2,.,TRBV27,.,CASSSWGELFF,TGTGCCAGCAGCTCCTGGGGGGAGCTGTTTTTT
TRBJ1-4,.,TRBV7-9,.,CASSVETTNEKLFF,TGTGCCAGCAGCGTAGAAACAACTAATGAAAAACTGTTTTTT
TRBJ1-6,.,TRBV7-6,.,CASSPGYNSPLHF,TGTGCCAGCAGCCCCGGATATAATTCACCCCTCCACTTT
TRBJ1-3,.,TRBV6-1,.,CASSEGNTIYF,TGTGCCAGCAGTGAAGGAAACACCATATATTTT
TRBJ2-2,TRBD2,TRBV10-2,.,CVSSGRGGRSYTGELFF,TGCGTCAGCAGCGGGAGGGGGGGCAGGTCTTACACCGGGGAGCTGTTTTTT
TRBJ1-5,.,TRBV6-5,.,CASTPEGGYQPQHF,TGTGCCAGCACCCCCGAGGGAGGGTACCAGCCCCAGCATTTT
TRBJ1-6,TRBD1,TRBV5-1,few,CASSPSGQGGSPLHF,TGCGCCAGCAGCCCTTCCGGACAGGGAGGATCACCCCTCCACTTT
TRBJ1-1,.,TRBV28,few,CASRSTPEAFF,TGTGCCAGCAGGTCAACGCCTGAAGCTTTCTTT
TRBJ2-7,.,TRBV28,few,CASTFFRGASSYEQYF,TGTGCCAGCACCTTTTTTAGGGGGGCTTCTTCCTACGAGCAGTACTTC
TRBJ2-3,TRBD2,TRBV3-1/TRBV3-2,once,CASRPSGGATDTQYF,TGTGCCAGCAGACCTAGCGGGGGGGCCACAGATACGCAGTATTTT
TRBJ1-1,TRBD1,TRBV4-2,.,CASSQGQGPNTEAFF,TGTGCCAGCAGCCAGGGACAGGGGCCGAACACTGAAGCTTTCTTT
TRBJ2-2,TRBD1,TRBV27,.,CASSLGQVINTGELFF,TGTGCCAGCAGTTTGGGACAGGTGATAAACACCGGGGAGCTGTTTTTT
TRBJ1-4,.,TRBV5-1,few,CASKGGVATNEKLFF,TGCGCCAGCAAGGGTGGGGTAGCAACTAATGAAAAACTGTTTTTT
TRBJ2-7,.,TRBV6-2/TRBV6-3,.,CASSLATYEQYF,TGTGCCAGCAGTCTCGCGACCTACGAGCAGTACTTC
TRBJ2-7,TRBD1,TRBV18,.,CASSLTGTGSSYEQYF,TGTGCCAGCTCACTCACCGGGACAGGGAGCTCCTACGAGCAGTACTTC
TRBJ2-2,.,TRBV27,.,CASSLGRVGTGELFF,TGTGCCAGCAGTTTGGGTAGGGTGGGCACCGGGGAGCTGTTTTTT